This T cell receptor beta chain was sequenced during a study of blood T cell repertoires in COVID-19. Study-wide background: Samples of COVID-19 (acute and convalescent) were obtained from the United States, Italy and Spain. From T cells, B-cell-depleted T cells, or PBMCs came the material, which was cDNA or gDNA.

In the authors' methods: How many nucleated cells were present was estimated from reference gene primer amplification. TCRdb's table, derived via immunoSEQ multiplex PCR, lists solely in-frame clones and lacks some. V, J and clone size are those of that table, while D and trimming were read from the DNA. Counted here are around 200,000 clones, around 85% occurring once; the ten biggest clones make up 20%. Germline CDR1 KGHSH, CDR2 LQKENI. The ends were cut back, 1 base at V and 4 bases at J, with 10 bases in the middle. CDR3 length: 14 residues. This clonotype originated in a man between 65 and 85 years old with active or convalescent COVID-19. V usage is TRBV18 and J usage is TRBJ2-5, with D perhaps matching TRBD2 (5 bases). The sample was peripheral blood. CDR3 in DNA: TGTGCCAGCTCACCACACGTGGGAGTAGAGACCCAGTACTTC. It codes for CASSPHVGVETQYF.